Each of the 26 T cell receptor beta chains below was sequenced from the same sample in a study of T cell responses to AZD1222 COVID-19 vaccine listed by TCRdb under 2021. According to the study, the label for this sample's time point signals: about 28 days (+/-7) after the second vaccine dose. Libraries came from the immunoSEQ multiplex PCR assay. The table comes from immuneACCESS by way of TCRdb, which keeps in-frame sequences with V and J called. Part of the clones is missing from these tables; in studies checked, under half for an unresolved V gene and the rest for unknown reasons. Within this sample are around 110,000 clones, with around nine tenths of them counted one time only. The top ten hold approximately 1.4% of the sample. Sample: peripheral blood, taken 28 days after the second AZD1222 dose. These receptors were collected from an adult who received the AZD1222 COVID-19 vaccine.

The chain uses TRBV11-1 and TRBJ1-4; 7 bases are shared with TRBD1. Germline CDR1 is SGHAT and CDR2 is FQDESV (reference sequence). There are 14 residues in the CDR3. Losses at the gene ends were 2 bases for V and 10 bases for J; bases not matched to a gene: 7. CDR3 protein: CASSLNPGGGKLFF. Written as DNA, the CDR3 is TGTGCCAGCAGCTTAAATCCAGGGGGAGGAAAACTGTTTTTT.

The table lists this clone with a count of one. The chain links TRBV19 to TRBJ1-2, with D perhaps TRBD1 (5 bases). CDR3 length equals 16 residues. V lost 1 base and J lost 4, with 16 bases in between. Germline CDR1 reads LNHDA; CDR2 reads SQIVND (reference sequence). The CDR3 region is CASSIAGPGTVYGYTF. The CDR3 nucleotides read TGTGCCAGTAGTATAGCAGGGCCGGGGACGGTCTATGGCTACACCTTC.

J is TRBJ2-1 and V is TRBV4-2, with a tentative D call TRBD2 (5 bases). Germline assignment: CDR1 LGHNA and CDR2 YNFKEQ. V was cut by 0 bases and J by 10 bases, with 22 bases left in between. This CDR3 has 17 residues. The CDR3 protein is CASSQDLFRRKPQEQFF. The CDR3 region has the DNA TGTGCCAGCAGCCAAGATCTATTCAGGAGGAAGCCCCAGGAGCAGTTCTTC.

V usage is TRBV27 and J usage is TRBJ2-3; D is perhaps TRBD1 or TRBD2 (6 bases each). Germline V CDR1 and CDR2: MNHEY, SMNVEV (reference sequence). Trimming cost V 8 bases and J 2 bases, with 17 bases left between them. This CDR3 is built from 15 residues. This chain's CDR3 is CASGRKGGTTDTQYF. The CDR3 DNA reads TGTGCCAGCGGGAGGAAGGGGGGTACCACAGATACGCAGTATTTT.

This sequence joins TRBV28 and TRBJ2-1, with D possibly TRBD2 on 5 matching bases. Trimming cost V 10 bases and J 6 bases, with 19 bases left between them. CDR1 and CDR2 from the germline V gene are MDHEN and SYDVKM. This CDR3 is built from 14 residues. The DNA of the CDR3 is TGTGCCATCTTGGGGTCCAGAGGGTTCAATGAGCAGTTCTTC. Its translation is CAILGSRGFNEQFF.

The chain's CDR3 is CATRGGLSTDTQYF. CDR3 DNA sequence: TGTGCCACCCGCGGGGGGCTTAGCACAGATACGCAGTATTTT. This chain connects TRBV24-1 to TRBJ2-3; 8 bases fit TRBD2. The ends lost 9 bases at V and 0 bases at J; junction bases unmatched: 4. The CDR3 spans 14 residues. CDR1 and CDR2 from the germline V gene are KGHDR and SFDVKD.

J is TRBJ1-5 and V is TRBV6-6; D is undetermined. The CDR3 is 14 amino acids. Germline V lookup: CDR1 MNHNY, CDR2 SVGAGI (reference sequence). Trimming removed 5 bases at V and 7 bases at J, with 15 bases between. The CDR3 sequence: CASSSGVTGQPQHF. For the CDR3, the DNA is TGTGCCAGCAGTAGTGGCGTTACGGGACAGCCCCAGCATTTT.

J is TRBJ1-6 and V is TRBV19; perhaps TRBD1 as D (5 bases). V lost 10 bases, J lost 8 bases, and 15 bases lay in between. CDR3 size: 13 residues. Germline V CDR1 and CDR2: LNHDA, SQIVND (reference sequence). CDR3 region: CATKEVGDSPLHF. The DNA of the CDR3 is TGTGCCACCAAAGAGGTGGGGGATTCACCCCTCCACTTT.

J is TRBJ1-1 and V is TRBV11-2; D is ambiguous. This CDR3 is 15 amino acids long. V was pared by 5 bases and J by 3 bases, with 16 bases between. Per the germline V gene, CDR1 is SGHAT and CDR2 is FQNNGV. The CDR3 DNA is TGTGCCAGCAGCACGGGAGGGAGGGCGTACACTGAAGCTTTCTTT. Protein product: CASSTGGRAYTEAFF. Full variable domain (outside the CDR3, taken from reference TRBV11-2 and TRBJ1-1): EAGVAQSPRYKIIEKRQSVAFWCNPISGHATLYWYQQILGQGPKLLIQFQNNGVVDDSQLPKDRFSAERLKGVDSTLKIQPAKLEDSAVYLCASSTGGRAYTEAFFGQGTRLTVV.

The V call is TRBV7-9, the J call TRBJ2-7, with 11 bases fitting TRBD2. The CDR3 spans 14 residues. Germline CDR1 and CDR2: SEHNR and FQNEAQ (reference sequence). The V and J ends lost 5 bases and 3 bases, in that order; junction bases with no gene match: 3. CDR3 in amino acids: CASSPGTSGYEQYF. The CDR3 DNA sequence: TGTGCCAGCAGCCCCGGGACTAGCGGCTACGAGCAGTACTTC.

The chain combines TRBV27 with TRBJ2-3; maybe TRBD2 (5 bases). CDR1 is MNHEY, CDR2 SMNVEV, per germline (reference sequence). The ends were cut back, 1 base at V and 3 bases at J, with 14 bases in the middle. This CDR3 has 16 amino acids. CDR3 in DNA: TGTGCCAGCAGTTTATTAGGAGGAACGGGTACAGATACGCAGTATTTT. Protein product: CASSLLGGTGTDTQYF.

This chain links TRBV30 with TRBJ1-2, with 8 bases identical to TRBD1. This CDR3 is 12 amino acids long. With 5 bases clipped from V and 8 bases from J, the junction kept 7 bases outside the gene matches. The germline V gene has CDR1 GTSNPN and CDR2 SVGIG (reference sequence). The CDR3 protein is CAWGQGLGGYTF. The CDR3 DNA reads as TGTGCCTGGGGACAGGGCCTTGGCGGCTACACCTTC.

CDR3 sequence reads: CATSRQRVGSYEQYF. CDR3 coding DNA: TGTGCCACCAGCAGACAGCGAGTAGGGTCCTACGAGCAGTACTTC. The chain combines TRBV15 with TRBJ2-7; D is ambiguous. This CDR3 region has 15 residues. The germline V gene has CDR1 LNHNV and CDR2 YYDKDF (reference sequence). V gave up 2 bases and J gave up 1 base, with 12 bases separating them.

The chain has TRBV6-5 and TRBJ2-5; TRBD2 agrees at 14 bases. CDR3 size: 15 residues. Unmatched junction bases numbered 2, after V lost 4 bases and J lost 4 bases. Per germline, CDR1 MNHEY and CDR2 SVGAGI. CDR3 loop: CASSWGLAGVETQYF. DNA of the CDR3: TGTGCCAGCAGTTGGGGACTAGCGGGAGTAGAGACCCAGTACTTC.

The V gene is TRBV5-1, the J gene TRBJ2-1, with D unclear. The germline V and J ends were trimmed by 0 bases and 0 bases, with 7 bases remaining between them. CDR1 and CDR2 from the germline V gene are SGHRS and YFSETQ. The CDR3 extends over 15 amino acids. CDR3 amino acids: CASSLEAVSYNEQFF. The CDR3 DNA reads TGCGCCAGCAGCTTGGAGGCAGTCTCCTACAATGAGCAGTTCTTC.

V gene TRBV5-6 combines with J gene TRBJ2-5; D call uncertain. The germline V and J ends were trimmed by 2 bases and 5 bases, with 4 bases remaining between them. CDR3 length equals 11 residues. The germline gives CDR1 SGHDT, CDR2 YYEEEE. The CDR3 nucleotides are TGTGCCAGCAGCTTTTCGGAGACCCAGTACTTC. Translating gives CASSFSETQYF.

J is TRBJ1-6 and V is TRBV28; 8 bases match TRBD1. Germline V gene lookup returns CDR1 MDHEN and CDR2 SYDVKM. The V and J ends lost 5 bases and 6 bases, in that order; junction bases with no gene match: 6. The CDR3 sequence is 15 residues long. The CDR3 is CASSPGQGGNSPLHF. The CDR3 DNA follows: TGTGCCAGCAGTCCAGGACAGGGCGGTAATTCACCCCTCCACTTT.

CDR3 in amino acids: CASSSNPGTGHEKLFF. In DNA, the CDR3 is TGTGCCAGCAGCTCCAATCCCGGGACAGGGCATGAAAAACTGTTTTTT. The V call is TRBV5-8, the J call TRBJ1-4, with 9 bases aligning to TRBD1. The CDR3 is 16 residues long. J lost 6 bases, V lost 3 bases, and 9 bases had no gene match. CDR1 and CDR2 (germline): SGHTS, YDEGEE.

This chain joins TRBV27 and TRBJ2-3; possibly TRBD1 or TRBD2 for D (5 bases each). This CDR3 is 14 amino acids long. The germline V gene has CDR1 MNHEY and CDR2 SMNVEV (reference sequence). The ends were cut back, 5 bases at V and 2 bases at J, with 11 bases in the middle. CDR3 sequence reads: CASSRRDVTDTQYF. Here the CDR3 DNA reads TGTGCCAGCAGTCGTCGGGACGTCACAGATACGCAGTATTTT.

The CDR3 DNA follows: TGCGCCAGCAGCCCAACAACACTTCCCGAAAAACTGTTTTTT. This sequence encodes CASSPTTLPEKLFF. This chain links TRBV5-1 with TRBJ1-4; D is ambiguous. The CDR3 has 14 amino acids. Trimming left V 4 bases short and J 8 bases short, with 15 bases between. Germline-derived CDR1 and CDR2 are SGHRS and YFSETQ.

In nucleotides, the CDR3 is TGTGCCAGCAGCCAAGGGGACAGAGTAATCGGGAAACTGTTTTTT. Translation gives CASSQGDRVIGKLFF. The rearrangement uses TRBV14 and TRBJ1-4; TRBD1 matches 7 bases. The length of the CDR3 is 15 residues. Germline V lookup: CDR1 SGHDN, CDR2 FVKESK. The V gene end was trimmed by 1 base and the J gene end by 11 bases; junction bases not matched to a gene: 10.

The chain couples TRBV7-9 to TRBJ1-2; D possibly corresponds to TRBD1 (5 bases). The CDR3 consists of 15 residues. V lost 4 bases and J lost 4, with 16 bases in between. Germline CDR1 is SEHNR and CDR2 is FQNEAQ (reference sequence). The CDR3 nucleotides are TGTGCCAGCAGCTCGGGGGAGGGCCCGCTCTATGGCTACACCTTC. The encoded protein is CASSSGEGPLYGYTF.

This sequence joins TRBV6-5 and TRBJ2-7; D unclear. Germline CDR1 MNHEY, CDR2 SVGAGI. With 5 bases removed from V and 3 bases from J, the gap between germline ends came to 11 bases. The CDR3 is 13 amino acids. CDR3 bases: TGTGCCAGCAGTCTTATTCCAAGCTACGAGCAGTACTTC. Its translation: CASSLIPSYEQYF.

CDR3 sequence (DNA): TGTGCCAGCAGGATAGCAAACAGGGTCAGGTATGGCTACACCTTC. Translating gives CASRIANRVRYGYTF. The chain employs TRBV28 and TRBJ1-2, with a tentative D call TRBD1 (6 bases). Germline V gene data show CDR1 as MDHEN and CDR2 as SYDVKM. Between the trimmed V and J ends, which lost 6 bases and 5 bases, there was a span of 19 bases. The CDR3 sequence is 15 residues long.

This chain joins TRBV19 and TRBJ1-5, with 8 bases lining up with TRBD1. This CDR3 spans 16 amino acids. Trimming at V came to 5 bases and at J to 0 bases, leaving 6 bases not matched to a gene. Germline V gene lookup returns CDR1 LNHDA and CDR2 SQIVND (reference sequence). CDR3 coding DNA: TGTGCCAGTAGTCCCCAGACAGGGGTTAGCAATCAGCCCCAGCATTTT. As protein: CASSPQTGVSNQPQHF.

The rearrangement uses TRBV28 and TRBJ2-1; D unresolved. Germline-derived CDR1 and CDR2 are MDHEN and SYDVKM. The CDR3 sequence is 15 residues long. V was clipped by 5 bases and J by 1 base, with 12 bases between them. The CDR3 is CASSQDRLSYNEQFF. In nucleotides, the CDR3 is TGTGCCAGCAGTCAGGACCGCCTGTCCTACAATGAGCAGTTCTTC.